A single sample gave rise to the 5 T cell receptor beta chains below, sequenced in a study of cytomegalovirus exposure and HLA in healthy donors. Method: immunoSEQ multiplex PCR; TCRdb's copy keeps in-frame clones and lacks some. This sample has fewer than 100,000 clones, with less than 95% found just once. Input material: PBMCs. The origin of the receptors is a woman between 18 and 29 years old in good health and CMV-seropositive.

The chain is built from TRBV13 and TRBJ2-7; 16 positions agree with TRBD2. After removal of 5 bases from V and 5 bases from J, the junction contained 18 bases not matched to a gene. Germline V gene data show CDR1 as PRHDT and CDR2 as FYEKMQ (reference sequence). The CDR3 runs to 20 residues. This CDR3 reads CASSTRTPGLAGGPMDEQYF. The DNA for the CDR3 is TGTGCCAGCAGCACCCGAACCCCGGGACTAGCGGGGGGGCCTATGGACGAGCAGTACTTC.

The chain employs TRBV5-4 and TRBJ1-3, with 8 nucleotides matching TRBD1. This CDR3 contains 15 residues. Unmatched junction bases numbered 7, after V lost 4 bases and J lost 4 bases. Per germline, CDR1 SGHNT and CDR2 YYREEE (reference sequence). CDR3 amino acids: CASSLGQGPGNTIYF. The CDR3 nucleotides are TGTGCCAGCAGCCTCGGACAGGGACCCGGAAACACCATATATTTT.

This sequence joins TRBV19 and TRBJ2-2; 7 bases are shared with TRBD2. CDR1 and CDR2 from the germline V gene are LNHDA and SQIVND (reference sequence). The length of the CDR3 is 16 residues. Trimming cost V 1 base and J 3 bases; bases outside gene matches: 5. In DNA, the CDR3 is TGTGCCAGTAGTATAGTGGAACTAGCGTACACCGGGGAGCTGTTTTTT. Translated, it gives CASSIVELAYTGELFF.

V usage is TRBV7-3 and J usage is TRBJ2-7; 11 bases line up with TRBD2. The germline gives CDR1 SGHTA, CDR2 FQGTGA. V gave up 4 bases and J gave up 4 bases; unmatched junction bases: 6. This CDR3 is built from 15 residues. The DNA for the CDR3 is TGTGCCAGCAGCTCCGGGACTAGCGGACTTTACGAGCAGTACTTC. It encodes CASSSGTSGLYEQYF.

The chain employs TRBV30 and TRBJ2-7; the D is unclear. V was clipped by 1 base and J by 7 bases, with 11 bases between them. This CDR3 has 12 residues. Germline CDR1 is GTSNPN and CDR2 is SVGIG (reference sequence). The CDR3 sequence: CAWSDWVREQYF. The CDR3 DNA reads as TGTGCCTGGAGTGATTGGGTGAGGGAGCAGTACTTC.